This passage covers 16 T cell receptor beta chains from one sample sequenced in a study of T cells expressing NK-cell markers. Using the 5' RACE reads, TCRdb records one entry per CDR3 protein without DNA. This specimen shows 150,000 to 180,000 distinct CDR3 sequences; the ten leading clones hold 30% to 45%. Sequencing input: blood T cells: a sorted CD56 or NKG2C T cell subset, CD4+ or CD8+ T cells, or bulk PBMC T cells (not recorded which). The source of these receptors is a woman aged 50 to 60 in good health.

V gene TRBV29-1 combines with J gene TRBJ2-2; the TRBD2 assignment by TCRdb is unverifiable without DNA. The CDR3 spans 15 residues. Germline V CDR1 and CDR2: SQVTM, ANQGSEA. The CDR3 region is CSVSLAGSNTGELFF.

V usage is TRBV30 and J usage is TRBJ2-1; no DNA is available, so the TRBD2 call from TCRdb remains unchecked. Per the germline V gene, CDR1 is GTSNPN and CDR2 is SVGIG (reference sequence). The CDR3 consists of 14 residues. The CDR3 region is CAWSGLADYNEQFF.

The CDR3: CASSLWRTNYNEQFF. The V call is TRBV3-1, the J call TRBJ2-1; checking the TCRdb D call of TRBD1 is not possible without DNA. Germline CDR1 LGHDT, CDR2 YNNKEL (reference sequence). The CDR3 has 15 amino acids.

V usage is TRBV4-2 and J usage is TRBJ2-7; TCRdb's assignment of TRBD1 cannot be checked, as there is no DNA. Germline values: CDR1 LGHNA, CDR2 YNFKEQ. The CDR3 runs to 16 residues. This CDR3 reads CASSPQGQGDSYEQYF.

The J gene is TRBJ2-1, the V gene TRBV7-8. Germline values: CDR1 SGHVS, CDR2 FQNEAQ. This CDR3 contains 14 residues. CDR3 loop: CASSSLGIYNEQFF.

The gene calls are TRBV11-2 and TRBJ1-2. The germline V gene encodes CDR1 SGHAT and CDR2 FQNNGV. The CDR3 consists of 15 residues. The CDR3 here is CASSQLSSKNYGYTF.

The chain is built from TRBV6-1 and TRBJ2-7; without DNA, the TCRdb call of TRBD2 cannot be checked. The CDR3 extends over 15 amino acids. Germline V CDR1 and CDR2: MNHNS, SASEGT. CDR3: CASSPPRGGAYEQYF.

The rearrangement links TRBV11-2 to TRBJ2-5; the TRBD2 assignment by TCRdb is unverifiable without DNA. The CDR3 extends over 17 amino acids. Germline CDR1 reads SGHAT; CDR2 reads FQNNGV. The CDR3 here is CASSFVHGGRARETQYF.

This rearrangement joins TRBV5-6 to TRBJ2-7; with no DNA, the TCRdb D assignment of TRBD1 cannot be verified. The CDR3 runs to 17 residues. CDR1 is SGHDT, CDR2 YYEEEE, per germline. CDR3 region: CASSLNAGTGMPYEQYF.

The rearrangement links TRBV9 to TRBJ1-2; absent DNA, TCRdb's TRBD1 call cannot be checked. This CDR3 has 12 amino acids. Germline-derived CDR1 and CDR2 are SGDLS and YYNGEE. CDR3: CASGGNNYGYTF.

The chain recombines TRBV6-4 with TRBJ2-2; TCRdb's assignment of TRBD1 cannot be checked, as there is no DNA. Germline V gene lookup returns CDR1 MRHNA and CDR2 SNTAGT. The CDR3 length is 15 residues. The CDR3 reads CASSPGQGDTGELFF.

This sequence joins TRBV6-5 and TRBJ1-6. Germline lookup yields CDR1 MNHEY and CDR2 SVGAGI. The CDR3 has 17 residues. CDR3 amino acids: CASSYSRRELGISPLHF.

This chain uses TRBV7-9 with TRBJ1-1; absent DNA, TCRdb's TRBD1 call cannot be checked. Per the germline V gene, CDR1 is SEHNR and CDR2 is FQNEAQ (reference sequence). CDR3 length equals 16 residues. CDR3 loop: CASSPHSTGLNTEAFF.

The chain links TRBV25-1 to TRBJ2-1; TCRdb's D call of TRBD2 is untestable without DNA. This CDR3 region has 15 residues. Per germline, CDR1 MGHDK and CDR2 SYGVNS. CDR3 sequence: CASSEYGLPQNEQFF.

This chain links TRBV14 with TRBJ2-7; the D gene TCRdb calls, TRBD2, cannot be checked with no DNA. The CDR3 covers 15 residues. The germline V gene has CDR1 SGHDN and CDR2 FVKESK. This chain's CDR3 is CASSPVGEREKEQYF.

The chain links TRBV11-3 to TRBJ2-7; the TCRdb call, TRBD2, lacks DNA for checking. CDR1 is SGHNT, CDR2 YENEEA, per germline. The CDR3 covers 14 residues. CDR3: CASSFKRVPYEQYF.